The 24 T cell receptor beta chains listed next were all sequenced from one sample in a study of tumor T cells in aggressive B-cell lymphoma. Method: immunoSEQ multiplex PCR; TCRdb's copy keeps in-frame clones and lacks some. The sample yields 1,500 to 2,000 clones, roughly 94% seen once. Sequenced input: tumor tissue. The receptors derive from an adult with diffuse large B cell lymphoma.

This chain uses TRBV7-9 with TRBJ1-2; no clear D. CDR1 is SEHNR, CDR2 FQNEAQ, per germline (reference sequence). With 2 bases removed from V and 6 bases from J, the gap between germline ends came to 7 bases. The CDR3 is made up of 12 amino acids. The CDR3 bases are TGTGCCAGCAGCTTATTGGGAGATGGCTACACCTTC. This sequence encodes CASSLLGDGYTF.

The DNA for the CDR3 is TGTGCCAGCAGCTATTCACCCGGGCAGTTCTTC. Translation: CASSYSPGQFF. V gene TRBV5-8 combines with J gene TRBJ2-1; D is ambiguous. Germline-derived CDR1 and CDR2 are SGHTS and YDEGEE. This CDR3 comprises 11 residues. Trimming removed 3 bases from V and 12 bases from J, with 10 bases in between.

This chain links TRBV6-1 with TRBJ2-1, with D perhaps matching TRBD2 (5 bases). V was cut by 4 bases and J by 10 bases, with 14 bases left in between. This CDR3 comprises 13 residues. Germline V gives CDR1 MNHNS, CDR2 SASEGT. CDR3 in DNA: TGTGCCAGCAGTGTCTCAGGACTTTCGGAGCAGTTCTTC. Translation: CASSVSGLSEQFF.

This clone occurred once. The rearrangement joins TRBV7-6 to TRBJ2-3; no reliable D call. CDR3 size: 14 residues. V shed 5 bases and J shed 0 bases, with 9 bases lying between them. Germline V gives CDR1 SGHVS, CDR2 FNYEAQ. CDR3 DNA: TGTGCCAGCAGCCTAGAGCCGAGCACAGATACGCAGTATTTT. It specifies CASSLEPSTDTQYF.

The CDR3 DNA reads as TGTGCCAGCAGTTCGACAGGGGCCTACGAGCAGTACTTC. Translation: CASSSTGAYEQYF. This chain joins TRBV2 and TRBJ2-7; 8 bases line up with TRBD1. J was trimmed by 2 bases and V by 5 bases; bases with no gene match: 2. The germline V gene encodes CDR1 SNHLY and CDR2 FYNNEI. The CDR3 contains 13 residues.

The chain carries TRBV27 and TRBJ2-4, with 8 nucleotides matching TRBD2. Germline V gene data show CDR1 as MNHEY and CDR2 as SMNVEV (reference sequence). V trimming: 6 bases; J trimming: 3 bases; junction bases outside the gene matches: 19. The CDR3 is made up of 19 amino acids. CDR3 sequence: CASSYIGGSGAYLKNIQYF. The CDR3 region has the DNA TGTGCCAGCAGCTACATTGGGGGTAGCGGGGCGTACCTCAAAAACATTCAGTACTTC.

This clone appeared once. This chain uses TRBV29-1 with TRBJ1-1, with D perhaps TRBD1 (5 bases). CDR3 length: 15 amino acids. Germline V gene sequence: CDR1 SQVTM, CDR2 ANQGSEA. Trimming removed 6 bases from V and 0 bases from J, with 17 bases in between. Here the CDR3 reads CSVGNRLAMNTEAFF. CDR3 DNA: TGCAGCGTGGGGAACAGGTTGGCGATGAACACTGAAGCTTTCTTT.

The rearrangement joins TRBV6-1 to TRBJ2-7; 10 positions match TRBD1. Germline V gene data show CDR1 as MNHNS and CDR2 as SASEGT. The length of the CDR3 is 15 residues. V shed 4 bases, J shed 2 bases, and the junction held 5 bases outside the gene matches. The chain's CDR3 is CASSVRDRGTYEQYF. The CDR3 DNA reads as TGTGCCAGCAGTGTCCGGGACAGGGGCACCTACGAGCAGTACTTC.

The chain joins TRBV2 to TRBJ1-3, with D possibly matching TRBD1 (5 bases). Per germline, CDR1 SNHLY and CDR2 FYNNEI. V lost 8 bases, J lost 0 bases, and 14 bases lay in between. CDR3 length equals 15 residues. CDR3 region: CASGAGLSSGNTIYF. CDR3 in DNA: TGTGCCAGCGGGGCCGGGCTTAGCTCTGGAAACACCATATATTTT.

The CDR3 region is CASSSSRENIQYF. CDR3 sequence (DNA): TGTGCCAGCAGCAGCTCGAGGGAAAACATTCAGTACTTC. The chain joins TRBV2 to TRBJ2-4, with TRBD2 as a possible D gene (5 bases). The CDR3 sequence is 13 residues long. Trimming removed 6 bases from V and 5 bases from J, with 11 bases in between. Germline V lookup: CDR1 SNHLY, CDR2 FYNNEI.

V is TRBV6-5 and J is TRBJ1-2, with D unresolved. The CDR3 spans 13 residues. Trimming pared 0 bases from V and 7 bases from J, leaving 9 bases between. The germline CDR1 and CDR2 sequences are MNHEY and SVGAGI. CDR3 in DNA: TGTGCCAGCAGTTACTCCCGGGAGCGTGGCTACACCTTC. It codes for CASSYSRERGYTF.

The chain has TRBV15 and TRBJ2-5, with D maybe TRBD2 (6 bases). V was pared by 0 bases and J by 5 bases, with 10 bases between. From germline, CDR1 is LNHNV and CDR2 YYDKDF (reference sequence). The CDR3 consists of 14 residues. The CDR3 DNA is TGTGCCACCAGCAGAGACCTTGCGGGGGAGACCCAGTACTTC. Translation: CATSRDLAGETQYF.

The chain combines TRBV19 with TRBJ2-3; D not resolved. Germline values: CDR1 LNHDA, CDR2 SQIVND (reference sequence). Trimming shortened V by 9 bases and J by 2 bases, and 6 bases separated the two germline ends. There are 11 residues in the CDR3. CDR3 DNA sequence: TGTGCCAGCGGAGTCACAGATACGCAGTATTTT. It translates to CASGVTDTQYF. Supplemented by reference TRBV19 and TRBJ2-3, the full variable domain reads DGGITQSPKYLFRKEGQNVTLSCEQNLNHDAMYWYRQDPGQGLRLIYYSQIVNDFQKGDIAEGYSVSREKKESFPLTVTSAQKNPTAFYLCASGVTDTQYFGPGTRLTVL.

The chain joins TRBV13 to TRBJ2-1; 11 nucleotides align to TRBD1. J lost 5 bases, V lost 4 bases, and 4 bases had no gene match. Germline CDR1 and CDR2: PRHDT and FYEKMQ (reference sequence). This CDR3 is built from 15 residues. CDR3 in amino acids: CASSSGTGGNNEQFF. CDR3 nucleotides: TGTGCCAGCAGCTCCGGGACAGGGGGTAACAATGAGCAGTTCTTC.

The CDR3 coding sequence is TGTGCCACCCGCCGGGCAGGGAATCAGCCCCAGCATTTT. It codes for CATRRAGNQPQHF. The rearrangement uses TRBV2 and TRBJ1-5; possibly TRBD1 for D (5 bases). Germline-derived CDR1 and CDR2 are SNHLY and FYNNEI. Trimming removed 10 bases from V and 4 bases from J, with 14 bases in between. The CDR3 covers 13 residues.

The V and J genes are TRBV10-1 and TRBJ2-3; no definite D call. The ends were cut back, 4 bases at V and 2 bases at J, with 13 bases in the middle. CDR1 and CDR2 (germline): WNHNN, SYGVQD (reference sequence). The CDR3 runs 15 residues. CDR3: CASSGLRLPTDTQYF. The CDR3 DNA reads as TGCGCCAGCAGTGGACTCCGACTCCCCACAGATACGCAGTATTTT.

The V call is TRBV4-2, the J call TRBJ1-2; perhaps TRBD1 as D (6 bases). V was cut by 0 bases and J by 4 bases, with 30 bases left in between. CDR3 length: 21 residues. CDR1 LGHNA and CDR2 YNFKEQ come from the germline V gene. The DNA of the CDR3 is TGTGCCAGCAGCCAAGAGAGGCAGGGGACGACCCTGAAACTATGTTGCTATGGCTACACCTTC. Translated: CASSQERQGTTLKLCCYGYTF.

The CDR3 coding sequence is TGCGCCAGCAGCTTGGGGTGGCAGGGGCAGCAAGAGACCCAGTACTTC. Translating it yields CASSLGWQGQQETQYF. This rearrangement joins TRBV5-1 to TRBJ2-5; maybe TRBD1 (6 bases). V shed 0 bases and J shed 2 bases, with 14 bases lying between them. The germline V gene encodes CDR1 SGHRS and CDR2 YFSETQ. CDR3 size: 16 residues. Variable domain in full (rest from reference TRBV5-1 and TRBJ2-5): KAGVTQTPRYLIKTRGQQVTLSCSPISGHRSVSWYQQTPGQGLQFLFEYFSETQRNKGNFPGRFSGRQFSNSRSEMNVSTLELGDSALYLCASSLGWQGQQETQYFGPGTRLLVL.

This sequence joins TRBV4-1 and TRBJ2-5; 11 bases match TRBD2. CDR3 length equals 16 residues. CDR1 MGHRA and CDR2 YSYEKL come from the germline V gene. V lost 1 base, J lost 2 bases, and 3 bases stayed unmatched. CDR3 DNA sequence: TGCGCCAGCAGCCAAGGGGGACTAGCGGCACAAGAGACCCAGTACTTC. Protein: CASSQGGLAAQETQYF.

The chain employs TRBV30 and TRBJ1-4; 7 bases line up with TRBD1. Germline CDR1 reads GTSNPN; CDR2 reads SVGIG (reference sequence). After removal of 5 bases from V and 5 bases from J, the junction contained 5 bases not matched to a gene. The CDR3 consists of 13 residues. This chain's CDR3 is CAWGGQPNEKLFF. DNA for the CDR3: TGTGCCTGGGGGGGACAGCCGAATGAAAAACTGTTTTTT.

This clone has a handful of counts. The rearrangement joins TRBV14 to TRBJ1-1, with unresolved D. The CDR3 contains 14 residues. Germline V gene lookup returns CDR1 SGHDN and CDR2 FVKESK. With 0 bases removed from V and 4 bases from J, the gap between germline ends came to 9 bases. Here the CDR3 reads CASSQERGVTEAFF. CDR3 coding DNA: TGTGCCAGCAGCCAAGAGCGGGGAGTCACTGAAGCTTTCTTT.

V and J are TRBV6-5 and TRBJ1-1, with a tentative D call TRBD1 (6 bases). V lost 2 bases and J lost 5, with 15 bases in between. Germline CDR1 reads MNHEY; CDR2 reads SVGAGI. The CDR3 length is 15 residues. The CDR3 nucleotides are TGTGCCAGCAGTTACAATCGGGGGCGGGGGACTGAAGCTTTCTTT. Protein product: CASSYNRGRGTEAFF.

CDR3 DNA sequence: TGTGCCAGCAGCCGACACCGGGGGAGCGCAACTAATGAAAAACTGTTTTTT. Translation: CASSRHRGSATNEKLFF. J is TRBJ1-4 and V is TRBV5-4; maybe TRBD1 (5 bases). Trimming pared 4 bases from V and 0 bases from J, leaving 16 bases between. The CDR3 loop spans 17 amino acids. CDR1 SGHNT and CDR2 YYREEE come from the germline V gene (reference sequence).

The chain uses TRBV6-1 and TRBJ2-5, with TRBD2 matching over 9 bases. The J call may be incorrect, as the DNA end agrees better with TRBJ2-7. The germline V gene has CDR1 MNHNS and CDR2 SASEGT. This CDR3 region has 15 residues. The CDR3 loop is CASRGASGITYEQYF. CDR3 in DNA: TGTGCCAGCAGAGGGGCTAGCGGGATAACCTACGAGCAGTACTTC.